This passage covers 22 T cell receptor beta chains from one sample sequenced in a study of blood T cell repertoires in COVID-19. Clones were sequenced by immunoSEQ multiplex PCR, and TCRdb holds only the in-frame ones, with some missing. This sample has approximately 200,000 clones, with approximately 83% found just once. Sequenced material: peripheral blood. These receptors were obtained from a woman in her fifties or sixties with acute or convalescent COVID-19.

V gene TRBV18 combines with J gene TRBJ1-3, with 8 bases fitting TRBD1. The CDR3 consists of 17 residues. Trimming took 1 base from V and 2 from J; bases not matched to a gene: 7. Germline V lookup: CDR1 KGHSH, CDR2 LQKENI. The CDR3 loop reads CASSPRRDRLPGNTIYF. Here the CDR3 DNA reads TGTGCCAGCTCACCACGCCGGGACAGGCTACCTGGAAACACCATATATTTT.

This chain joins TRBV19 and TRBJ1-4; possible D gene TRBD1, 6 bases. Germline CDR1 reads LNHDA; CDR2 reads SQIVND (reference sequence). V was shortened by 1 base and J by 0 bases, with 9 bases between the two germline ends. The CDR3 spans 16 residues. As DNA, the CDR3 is TGTGCCAGTAGTATAGGACAGGCTGCAACTAATGAAAAACTGTTTTTT. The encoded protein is CASSIGQAATNEKLFF.

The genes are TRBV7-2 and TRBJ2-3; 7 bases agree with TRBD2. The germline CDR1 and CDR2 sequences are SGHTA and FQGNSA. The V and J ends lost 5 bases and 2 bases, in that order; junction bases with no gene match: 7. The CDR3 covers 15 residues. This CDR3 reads CASSLGGGITDTQYF. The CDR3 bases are TGTGCCAGCAGCCTGGGGGGAGGGATCACAGATACGCAGTATTTT.

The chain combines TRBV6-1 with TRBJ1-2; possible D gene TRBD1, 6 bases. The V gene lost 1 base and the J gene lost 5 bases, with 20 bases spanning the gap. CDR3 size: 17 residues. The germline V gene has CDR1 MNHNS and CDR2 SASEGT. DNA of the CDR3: TGTGCCAGCAGTGAAGGGCTCGCAGGGGTCGCTTGGTATGGCTACACCTTC. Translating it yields CASSEGLAGVAWYGYTF.

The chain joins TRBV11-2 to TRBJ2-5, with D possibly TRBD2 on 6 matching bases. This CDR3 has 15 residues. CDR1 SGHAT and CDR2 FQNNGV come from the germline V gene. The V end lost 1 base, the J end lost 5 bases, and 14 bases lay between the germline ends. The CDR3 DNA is TGTGCCAGCAGCTTAGTGGGCGGGGCCGGGGAGACCCAGTACTTC. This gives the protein CASSLVGGAGETQYF. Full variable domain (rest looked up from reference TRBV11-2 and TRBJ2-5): EAGVAQSPRYKIIEKRQSVAFWCNPISGHATLYWYQQILGQGPKLLIQFQNNGVVDDSQLPKDRFSAERLKGVDSTLKIQPAKLEDSAVYLCASSLVGGAGETQYFGPGTRLLVL.

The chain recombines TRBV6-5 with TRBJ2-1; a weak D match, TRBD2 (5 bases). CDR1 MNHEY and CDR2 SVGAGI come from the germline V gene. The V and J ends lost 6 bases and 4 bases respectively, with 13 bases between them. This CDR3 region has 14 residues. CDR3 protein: CASRPIGDYNEQFF. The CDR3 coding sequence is TGTGCCAGCAGGCCCATCGGGGATTACAATGAGCAGTTCTTC.

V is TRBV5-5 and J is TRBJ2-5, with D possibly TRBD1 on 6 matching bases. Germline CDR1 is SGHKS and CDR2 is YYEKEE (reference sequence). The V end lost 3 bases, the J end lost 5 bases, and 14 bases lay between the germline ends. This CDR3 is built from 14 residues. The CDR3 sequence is CASSWQGSGETQYF. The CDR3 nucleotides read TGTGCCAGCAGCTGGCAGGGGTCTGGTGAGACCCAGTACTTC.

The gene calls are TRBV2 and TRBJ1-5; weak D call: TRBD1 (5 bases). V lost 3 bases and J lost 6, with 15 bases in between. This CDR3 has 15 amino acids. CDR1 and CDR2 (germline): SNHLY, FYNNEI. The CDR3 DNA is TGTGCCAGCAGTGATTTTCAGGGCGGCGGTCAGCCCCAGCATTTT. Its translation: CASSDFQGGGQPQHF.

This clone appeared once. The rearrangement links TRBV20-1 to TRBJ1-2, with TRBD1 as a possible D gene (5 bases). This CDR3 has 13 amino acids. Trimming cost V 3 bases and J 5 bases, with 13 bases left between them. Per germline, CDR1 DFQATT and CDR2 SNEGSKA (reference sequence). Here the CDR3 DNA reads TGCAGTGCTAGTATCCAGGGCGGATATGGCTACACCTTC. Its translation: CSASIQGGYGYTF.

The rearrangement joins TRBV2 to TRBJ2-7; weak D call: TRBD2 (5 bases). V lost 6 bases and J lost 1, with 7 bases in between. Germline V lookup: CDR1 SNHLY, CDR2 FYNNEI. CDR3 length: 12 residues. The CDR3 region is CASRRVSYEQYF. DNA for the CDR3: TGTGCCAGCAGGCGGGTTTCCTACGAGCAGTACTTC.

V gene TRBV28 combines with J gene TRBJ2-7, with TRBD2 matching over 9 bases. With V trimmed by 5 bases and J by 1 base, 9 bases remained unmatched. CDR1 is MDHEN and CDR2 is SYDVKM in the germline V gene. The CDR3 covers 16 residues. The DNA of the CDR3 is TGTGCCAGCAGTGGATCCGGGACTAGCACTTCCTACGAGCAGTACTTC. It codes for CASSGSGTSTSYEQYF. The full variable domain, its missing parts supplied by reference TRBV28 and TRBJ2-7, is DVKVTQSSRYLVKRTGEKVFLECVQDMDHENMFWYRQDPGLGLRLIYFSYDVKMKEKGDIPEGYSVSREKKERFSLILESASTNQTSMYLCASSGSGTSTSYEQYFGPGTRLTVT.

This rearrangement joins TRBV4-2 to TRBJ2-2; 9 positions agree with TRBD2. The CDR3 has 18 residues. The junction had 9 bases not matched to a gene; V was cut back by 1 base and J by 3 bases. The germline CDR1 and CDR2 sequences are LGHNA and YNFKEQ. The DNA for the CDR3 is TGTGCCAGCAGCCAAGTACAAGCGGGGGGCTCTCACACCGGGGAGCTGTTTTTT. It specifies CASSQVQAGGSHTGELFF.

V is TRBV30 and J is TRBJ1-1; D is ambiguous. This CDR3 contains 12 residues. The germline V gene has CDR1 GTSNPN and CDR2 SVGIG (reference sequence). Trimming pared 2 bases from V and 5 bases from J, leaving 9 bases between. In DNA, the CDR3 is TGTGCCTGGAGTCTCGGGAGTACTGAAGCTTTCTTT. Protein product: CAWSLGSTEAFF.

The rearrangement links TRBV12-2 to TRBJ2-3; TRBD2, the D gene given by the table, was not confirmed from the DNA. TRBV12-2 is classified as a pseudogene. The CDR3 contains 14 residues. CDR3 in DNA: TGTGCAACGGGGGGGGGACCCGCCCAAGATACGCAGTATTTT. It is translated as CATGGGPAQDTQYF.

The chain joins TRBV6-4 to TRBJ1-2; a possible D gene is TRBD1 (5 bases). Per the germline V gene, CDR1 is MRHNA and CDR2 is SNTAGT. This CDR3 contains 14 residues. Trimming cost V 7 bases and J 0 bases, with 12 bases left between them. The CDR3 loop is CASTLDRPNYGYTF. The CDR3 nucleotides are TGTGCCAGCACTTTAGACAGACCTAACTATGGCTACACCTTC.

CDR3 amino acids: CASSLDQGRNYGYTF. Here the CDR3 DNA reads TGTGCCAGCAGCTTAGATCAGGGCCGGAACTATGGCTACACCTTC. The chain employs TRBV7-9 and TRBJ1-2, with D possibly matching TRBD1 (5 bases). The CDR3 contains 15 residues. Per germline, CDR1 SEHNR and CDR2 FQNEAQ (reference sequence). The V and J ends lost 1 base and 2 bases respectively, with 11 bases between them.

CDR3 bases: TGTGCCAGCAGCGCAGGACAGGGATGGTATGGCTACACCTTC. Amino acids: CASSAGQGWYGYTF. The genes are TRBV6-5 and TRBJ1-2, with 8 bases fitting TRBD1. Unmatched junction bases numbered 8, after V lost 6 bases and J lost 5 bases. The germline V gene has CDR1 MNHEY and CDR2 SVGAGI. This CDR3 spans 14 amino acids.

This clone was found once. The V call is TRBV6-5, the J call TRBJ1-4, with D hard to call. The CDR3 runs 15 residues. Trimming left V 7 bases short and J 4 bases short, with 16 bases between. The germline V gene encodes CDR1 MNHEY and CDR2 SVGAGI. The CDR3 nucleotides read TGTGCCAGCACCCCAACTGGAGGGATTAATGAAAAACTGTTTTTT. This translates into CASTPTGGINEKLFF.

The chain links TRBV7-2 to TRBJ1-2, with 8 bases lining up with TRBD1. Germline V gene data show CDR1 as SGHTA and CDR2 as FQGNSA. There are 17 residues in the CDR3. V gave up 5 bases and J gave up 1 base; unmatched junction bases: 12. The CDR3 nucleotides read TGTGCCAGCAGCCTGACAGGGGTAGAGGCTTATAACTATGGCTACACCTTC. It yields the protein CASSLTGVEAYNYGYTF.

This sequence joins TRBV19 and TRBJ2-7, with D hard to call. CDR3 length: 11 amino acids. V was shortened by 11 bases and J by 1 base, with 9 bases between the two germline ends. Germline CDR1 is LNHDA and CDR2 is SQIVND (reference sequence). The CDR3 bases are TGTGCCTCGGGTGAGTCCTACGAGCAGTACTTC. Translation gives CASGESYEQYF.

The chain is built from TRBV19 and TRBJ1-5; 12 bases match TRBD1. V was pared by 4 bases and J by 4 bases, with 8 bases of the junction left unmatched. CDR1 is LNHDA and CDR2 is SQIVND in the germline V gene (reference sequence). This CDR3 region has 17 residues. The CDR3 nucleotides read TGTGCCAGTAGTAAAGGGGGGACAGGGGGCAGGAATCAGCCCCAGCATTTT. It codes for CASSKGGTGGRNQPQHF. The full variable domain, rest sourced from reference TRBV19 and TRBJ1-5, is DGGITQSPKYLFRKEGQNVTLSCEQNLNHDAMYWYRQDPGQGLRLIYYSQIVNDFQKGDIAEGYSVSREKKESFPLTVTSAQKNPTAFYLCASSKGGTGGRNQPQHFGDGTRLSIL.

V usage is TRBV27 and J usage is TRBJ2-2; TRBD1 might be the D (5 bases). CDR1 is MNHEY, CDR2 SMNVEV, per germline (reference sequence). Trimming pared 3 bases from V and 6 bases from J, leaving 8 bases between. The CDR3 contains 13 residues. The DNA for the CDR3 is TGTGCCAGCAGTTTTTCAGGGTCCGGGGAGCTGTTTTTT. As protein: CASSFSGSGELFF.